A single sample is the source of the 29 T cell receptor beta chains below, sequenced in a study of blood T cells in healthy people across ages. The use of a sample-barcoded 5' primer and a J-beta primer mix characterized a second PCR of roughly 6 to 11 cycles. TCRdb used MiXCR to reprocess the 5' RACE reads, holding one entry per CDR3 protein. The sample carries about 1.6 million distinct CDR3 sequences, roughly a third recorded once. The sequenced sample consisted of blood. The receptors derive from a woman aged 25 to 39 in good health.

As regards this clonotype: This sequence may be a read error, since a much larger clone differs from it by one base. CDR3 sequence (DNA): TGTGCCGGCAGCCAGGACAGGGCGGGGCGTTATAGTCAAGAGACCCAGTACTTC. Residues: CAGSQDRAGRYSQETQYF. The chain joins TRBV7-6 to TRBJ2-5; 8 nucleotides match TRBD1. CDR1 is SGHVS and CDR2 is FNYEAQ in the germline V gene. CDR3 length equals 18 residues.

On this clonotype: No conserved phenylalanine or tryptophan is present at the end of the CDR3, so a read error is the likely explanation. V gene TRBV15 combines with J gene TRBJ2-7; 8 nucleotides line up with TRBD1. V lost 1 base, J lost 3 bases, and 5 bases stayed unmatched. The CDR3 is 15 residues long. Germline values: CDR1 LNHNV, CDR2 YYDKDF (reference sequence). The DNA of the CDR3 is TGTGCCACCAGCAGAGGTAGAACAGGGGGCTACGAGCAGTACTCC. This gives the protein CATSRGRTGGYEQYS.

The V call is TRBV28, the J call TRBJ2-3; D may be TRBD2 (6 bases). The V gene lost 4 bases and the J gene lost 0 bases, with 11 bases spanning the gap. The CDR3 has 15 residues. Germline values: CDR1 MDHEN, CDR2 SYDVKM. The CDR3 reads CASSSWTTSTDTQYF. As DNA, the CDR3 is TGTGCCAGCAGTTCATGGACTACTAGCACAGATACGCAGTATTTT.

This chain uses TRBV6-1 with TRBJ1-2, with no clear D. The CDR3 totals 16 residues. Deletions cut 0 bases from V and 0 bases from J, with 11 bases between. Germline V CDR1 and CDR2: MNHNS, SASEGT. The chain's CDR3 is CASSEARVSANYGYTF. CDR3 DNA sequence: TGTGCCAGCAGTGAAGCGCGGGTTTCAGCTAACTATGGCTACACCTTC.

J is TRBJ1-2 and V is TRBV20-1, with D unclear. In germline, CDR1 is DFQATT, CDR2 SNEGSKA (reference sequence). The CDR3 covers 14 residues. Trimming took off 4 bases at V and 4 bases at J, with 16 bases between the two ends. The CDR3: CSAMTMFDSYGYTF. CDR3 nucleotide sequence: TGCAGTGCTATGACGATGTTTGATTCCTATGGCTACACCTTC.

The chain carries TRBV7-8 and TRBJ2-7; 8 bases are shared with TRBD1. V lost 1 base and J lost 0; bases outside the gene matches: 11. The CDR3 covers 18 residues. Germline V CDR1 and CDR2: SGHVS, FQNEAQ. The chain's CDR3 is CASSLGDYRGVSSYEQYF. The CDR3 DNA is TGTGCCAGCAGCTTAGGGGATTACAGGGGGGTTAGCTCCTACGAGCAGTACTTC.

The chain uses TRBV7-9 and TRBJ1-4; 9 bases agree with TRBD1. Germline V gene lookup returns CDR1 SEHNR and CDR2 FQNEAQ (reference sequence). V gave up 6 bases and J gave up 7 bases; unmatched junction bases: 12. The CDR3 consists of 16 residues. CDR3 loop: CASSYTPGTGREKLFF. CDR3 nucleotide sequence: TGTGCCAGCAGTTACACCCCCGGGACAGGGCGTGAAAAACTGTTTTTT.

This clonotype was counted only a few times. The genes are TRBV20-1 and TRBJ2-1; the D gene could be TRBD1 or TRBD2 (6 bases each). Trimming cost V 1 base and J 3 bases, with 13 bases left between them. The length of the CDR3 is 15 residues. The germline V gene encodes CDR1 DFQATT and CDR2 SNEGSKA (reference sequence). CDR3 sequence (DNA): TGCAGTGCTAGAGTGTTGGGGGGCGGCTACAATGAGCAGTTCTTC. Translation gives CSARVLGGGYNEQFF.

There are a few counts of this clonotype. The chain couples TRBV20-1 to TRBJ1-2; 9 bases match TRBD1. The V gene's germline CDR1 is DFQATT and CDR2 SNEGSKA (reference sequence). V lost 3 bases and J lost 6; bases outside the gene matches: 2. The CDR3 sequence is 12 residues long. CDR3 in DNA: TGCAGTGCTAGCGGGACAGGGCATGGCTACACCTTC. Protein product: CSASGTGHGYTF.

The genes are TRBV7-8 and TRBJ1-4; D is perhaps TRBD1 (6 bases). CDR1 and CDR2 (germline): SGHVS, FQNEAQ. The CDR3 spans 17 residues. V lost 6 bases and J lost 4, with 21 bases in between. CDR3 bases: TGTGCCAGCAGTCTGGGGCTGCAAAGGGGGTTTAATGAAAAACTGTTTTTT. It codes for CASSLGLQRGFNEKLFF.

This clonotype was counted only a few times. This chain connects TRBV29-1 to TRBJ2-2; D call uncertain. The length of the CDR3 is 12 residues. V gave up 4 bases and J gave up 6 bases, with 9 bases separating them. Germline V CDR1 and CDR2: SQVTM, ANQGSEA. The CDR3 sequence is CSVGRGAGELFF. CDR3 DNA: TGCAGCGTTGGGAGAGGTGCCGGGGAGCTGTTTTTT.

This clonotype was counted once. This chain connects TRBV19 to TRBJ1-5, with a tentative D call TRBD1 (5 bases). This CDR3 spans 14 amino acids. Trimming shortened V by 5 bases and J by 4 bases, and 12 bases separated the two germline ends. Germline V CDR1 and CDR2: LNHDA, SQIVND (reference sequence). The CDR3 protein is CASSEGHRNQPQHF. CDR3 coding DNA: TGTGCCAGTAGTGAGGGGCACAGGAATCAGCCCCAGCATTTT.

This clonotype was observed at least ten times. The chain is built from TRBV4-1 and TRBJ2-7, with 8 bases matching TRBD2. Trimming at V came to 2 bases and at J to 3 bases, leaving 9 bases not matched to a gene. CDR3 size: 16 residues. Per the germline V gene, CDR1 is MGHRA and CDR2 is YSYEKL. The CDR3 here is CASSQTPTSGGYEQYF. In DNA, the CDR3 is TGCGCCAGCAGCCAAACTCCGACAAGCGGGGGCTACGAGCAGTACTTC.

This chain uses TRBV5-5 with TRBJ2-2; unclear D gene. Germline-derived CDR1 and CDR2 are SGHKS and YYEKEE (reference sequence). V lost 4 bases to trimming and J lost 2 bases, with 9 bases between them. The CDR3 has 14 amino acids. CDR3 in amino acids: CASSVTDNTGELFF. The CDR3 DNA sequence: TGTGCCAGCAGCGTAACAGATAACACCGGGGAGCTGTTTTTT.

This sequence joins TRBV6-1 and TRBJ1-4; 7 bases line up with TRBD1. With V trimmed by 10 bases and J by 3 bases, 5 bases remained unmatched. Germline CDR1 and CDR2: MNHNS and SASEGT. This CDR3 region has 13 residues. The CDR3 DNA is TGTGCCACGCAGAGGGGGCCTAATGAAAAACTGTTTTTT. It codes for CATQRGPNEKLFF.

The gene calls are TRBV18 and TRBJ2-6; D gene uncertain. The CDR3 has 17 amino acids. Germline V gene sequence: CDR1 KGHSH, CDR2 LQKENI. Trimming took off 3 bases at V and 2 bases at J, with 14 bases between the two ends. In DNA, the CDR3 is TGTGCCAGCTCACCGGGCTCCCCAGACCCTGGGGCCAACGTCCTGACTTTC. As protein: CASSPGSPDPGANVLTF.

This clonotype has more than one count but fewer than ten. The V and J genes are TRBV6-2 or TRBV6-3 and TRBJ2-5; TRBD1 might be the D (5 bases). From germline, CDR1 is MNHEY and CDR2 SVGEGT. The CDR3 spans 13 residues. The V and J ends lost 8 bases and 9 bases respectively, with 19 bases between them. The chain's CDR3 is CASQALREGAQYF. The CDR3 DNA follows: TGTGCCAGCCAGGCCCTCAGGGAAGGGGCCCAGTACTTC.

The V gene is TRBV20-1, the J gene TRBJ2-7; maybe TRBD2 (5 bases). V gave up 3 bases and J gave up 6 bases, with 15 bases separating them. CDR1 DFQATT and CDR2 SNEGSKA come from the germline V gene (reference sequence). The length of the CDR3 is 13 residues. The CDR3 is CSASLGLTLEQYF. CDR3 DNA: TGCAGTGCTAGTCTTGGACTGACGCTCGAGCAGTACTTC.

The rearrangement uses TRBV6-6 and TRBJ1-2; maybe TRBD1 (5 bases). V shed 7 bases and J shed 0 bases, with 15 bases lying between them. The germline CDR1 and CDR2 sequences are MNHNY and SVGAGI (reference sequence). This CDR3 is 15 amino acids long. The CDR3 DNA sequence: TGTGCCAGCACCAAGACCGGGGGGGCTAACTATGGCTACACCTTC. It translates to CASTKTGGANYGYTF.

The chain combines TRBV7-9 with TRBJ2-5; perhaps TRBD1 as D (6 bases). The J call may be wrong; the DNA end is better matched by TRBJ2-7. This CDR3 has 13 amino acids. Germline assignment: CDR1 SEHNR and CDR2 FQNEAQ (reference sequence). The CDR3, as DNA: TGTGCCAGCAGCTTAGCCTACAGGGACGAGCAGTACTTC. Encoded protein: CASSLAYRDEQYF.

This clonotype was seen repeatedly, ten times or more. The V call is TRBV29-1, the J call TRBJ2-1; D gene ambiguous. CDR1 and CDR2 (germline): SQVTM, ANQGSEA. Trimming stripped 8 bases from V and 0 bases from J, with 11 bases between. There are 13 residues in the CDR3. CDR3 in DNA: TGCAGCATGGCCCTGAGCTCCTACAATGAGCAGTTCTTC. Translation gives CSMALSSYNEQFF.

This clonotype was detected only a few times. This CDR3 is CSRRGLNQETQYF. CDR3 DNA sequence: TGCAGTCGCCGGGGACTCAACCAAGAGACCCAGTACTTC. The V call is TRBV20-1, the J call TRBJ2-5; possibly TRBD2 for D (6 bases). Germline lookup yields CDR1 DFQATT and CDR2 SNEGSKA (reference sequence). This CDR3 region has 13 residues. The V end lost 8 bases, the J end lost 0 bases, and 13 bases lay between the germline ends.

The chain combines TRBV6-5 with TRBJ2-3; D is possibly TRBD1 or TRBD2 (6 bases each). The CDR3 is 15 amino acids. Germline CDR1 and CDR2: MNHEY and SVGAGI. The V end was cut by 2 bases, the J end by 1 base, with 10 bases between. CDR3: CASSYPGAGTDTQYF. The DNA of the CDR3 is TGTGCCAGCAGTTACCCGGGGGCCGGCACAGATACGCAGTATTTT.

This clonotype was detected a few times. The chain has TRBV7-9 and TRBJ2-7, with D possibly matching TRBD2 (6 bases). Per the germline V gene, CDR1 is SEHNR and CDR2 is FQNEAQ (reference sequence). The CDR3 runs to 15 residues. V lost 3 bases and J 2 bases, leaving 14 bases between the germline ends. The CDR3 coding sequence is TGTGCCAGCAGCTTTGGGGGACTTGGGACCTACGAGCAGTACTTC. Translated: CASSFGGLGTYEQYF.

This clonotype was counted between two and nine times. The chain links TRBV5-1 to TRBJ2-5; 11 nucleotides align to TRBD1. This CDR3 has 15 amino acids. Germline CDR1 SGHRS, CDR2 YFSETQ. Unmatched junction bases numbered 5, after V lost 6 bases and J lost 1 base. CDR3 in DNA: TGCGCCAGCACGCCGGGACAGGGGGTCCAAGAGACCCAGTACTTC. Translated: CASTPGQGVQETQYF.

Details on this clonotype: A junction boundary mismatches the germline segment, possibly from a read error. The chain couples TRBV5-1 to TRBJ2-1; the D is unclear. The CDR3 has 13 residues. The germline V gene encodes CDR1 SGHRS and CDR2 YFSETQ. As DNA, the CDR3 is TGCGCCGGCAGCTTGTCCCCCAACAATGAGCAGTTCTTC. Protein sequence: CAGSLSPNNEQFF.

The sample holds a few counts of this clonotype. The V gene is TRBV20-1, the J gene TRBJ1-6; 10 nucleotides line up with TRBD1. With 3 bases clipped from V and 11 bases from J, the junction kept 4 bases outside the gene matches. The CDR3 is 13 amino acids. Germline V lookup: CDR1 DFQATT, CDR2 SNEGSKA (reference sequence). The DNA for the CDR3 is TGCAGTGCTAGCCGGGACAGGGGTGCACCCCTCCACTTT. This sequence encodes CSASRDRGAPLHF.

The chain is built from TRBV6-5 and TRBJ2-7; no firm D call. The ends were cut back, 6 bases at V and 7 bases at J, with 19 bases in the middle. The length of the CDR3 is 14 residues. Germline CDR1 is MNHEY and CDR2 is SVGAGI. In nucleotides, the CDR3 is TGTGCCAGCAGGGACGGCTCCGAACTTTGGGAGCAGTACTTC. Translated, it gives CASRDGSELWEQYF.

V gene TRBV21-1 combines with J gene TRBJ2-2; TRBD2, as called in the table, went unchecked against the DNA. TRBV21-1 counts as a pseudogene. The CDR3 loop spans 16 amino acids. The chain's CDR3 is CARWKVAGGRTGELFF. The CDR3 DNA follows: TGTGCCAGATGGAAGGTAGCGGGAGGGCGGACCGGGGAGCTGTTTTTT.